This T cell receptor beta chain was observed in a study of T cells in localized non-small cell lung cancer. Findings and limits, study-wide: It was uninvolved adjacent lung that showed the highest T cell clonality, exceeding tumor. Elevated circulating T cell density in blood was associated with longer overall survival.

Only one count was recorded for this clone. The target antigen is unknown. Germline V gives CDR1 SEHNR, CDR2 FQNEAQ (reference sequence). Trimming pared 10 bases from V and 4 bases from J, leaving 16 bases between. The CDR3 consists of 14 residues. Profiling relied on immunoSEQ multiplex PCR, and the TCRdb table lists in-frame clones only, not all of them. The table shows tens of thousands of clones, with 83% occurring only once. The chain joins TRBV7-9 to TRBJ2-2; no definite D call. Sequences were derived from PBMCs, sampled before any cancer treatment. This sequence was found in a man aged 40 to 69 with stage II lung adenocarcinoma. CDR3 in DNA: TGTGCCACCAGATGGGGTTTTGGCACCGGGGAGCTGTTTTTT. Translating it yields CATRWGFGTGELFF.